The 4 T cell receptor beta chains given below trace back to one sample, sequenced in a study of human T cells and chemical hapten exposure. Time point in this sample: pre-sensitization, week 0. Documented treatment: therapeutic diphenylcyclopropenone sensitization with weekly scalp DPC. Each CDR3 protein gets one entry after TCRdb re-called the RACE reads with MiXCR. The sample records about 380,000 distinct CDR3 sequences, 4.5% to 5.5% being singletons. This specimen consisted of whole blood, obtained in connection with sensitization to the hapten diphenylcyclopropenone (DPC). These receptor sequences come from a woman in her 50s with alopecia areata. Some clones in this sample may be carry-over from other donors' samples.

In its sample, this clonotype was seen many times. The rearrangement uses TRBV20-1 and TRBJ2-3; D tentatively reads TRBD1 or TRBD2 (5 bases each). Germline CDR1 reads DFQATT; CDR2 reads SNEGSKA (reference sequence). V shed 6 bases and J shed 1 base, with 20 bases lying between them. The CDR3 consists of 16 residues. Here the CDR3 DNA reads TGCAGTGCAACGAGGCTCGGGACGGAGCGCACAGATACGCAGTATTTT. Amino acids: CSATRLGTERTDTQYF.

This clonotype was recorded at least ten times. This chain connects TRBV12-3 or TRBV12-4 to TRBJ2-7, with unresolved D. V was pared by 2 bases and J by 2 bases, with 10 bases between. The CDR3 extends over 14 amino acids. The CDR3 protein is CASSLLHRTYEQYF. DNA of the CDR3: TGTGCCAGCAGTTTATTACACCGAACCTACGAGCAGTACTTC.

This clonotype was counted many times. The chain is built from TRBV2 and TRBJ1-3, with D tentatively TRBD1 (6 bases). The CDR3 length is 15 residues. The V end lost 7 bases, the J end lost 2 bases, and 15 bases lay between the germline ends. Looked up from germline, CDR1 is SNHLY and CDR2 is FYNNEI. The CDR3 reads CASKREGGTGNTIYF. CDR3 in DNA: TGTGCCAGCAAAAGGGAGGGGGGGACTGGAAACACCATATATTTT.

This clonotype was observed a handful of times. J is TRBJ2-7 and V is TRBV7-8, with D perhaps TRBD1 (7 bases). Germline values: CDR1 SGHVS, CDR2 FQNEAQ. The CDR3 length is 15 residues. The ends were cut back, 1 base at V and 6 bases at J, with 16 bases in the middle. Here the CDR3 reads CASSLGGTVRGEQYF. The CDR3 nucleotides read TGTGCCAGCAGCTTAGGAGGGACAGTGCGGGGCGAGCAGTACTTC.